The 4 T cell receptor beta chains below were found in one sample sequenced in a study of T-cell memory formation after mild COVID-19. TCRdb reprocessed the 5' RACE reads via MiXCR and lists one record per CDR3 protein. The profile shows hundreds of thousands of distinct CDR3 sequences, roughly 25% of them singletons. The sample taken for sequencing was PBMCs or a T cell subset sorted from them (not recorded which). These receptors originate from an adult woman who had mild COVID-19 (a few samples of this study predate the infection). Cell type and time point are not known.

This clonotype was picked up a small number of times. The chain joins TRBV29-1 to TRBJ1-3; 7 positions agree with TRBD1. Losses at the gene ends were 3 bases for V and 7 bases for J; bases not matched to a gene: 12. The CDR3 has 15 residues. CDR1 and CDR2 from the germline V gene are SQVTM and ANQGSEA. This chain's CDR3 is CSVEGIGGDSNTIYF. DNA of the CDR3: TGCAGCGTTGAGGGTATAGGGGGCGATTCGAACACCATATATTTT.

This sequence joins TRBV29-1 and TRBJ1-1; D call uncertain. The CDR3 runs to 14 residues. With 6 bases removed from V and 3 bases from J, the gap between germline ends came to 17 bases. Per germline, CDR1 SQVTM and CDR2 ANQGSEA. CDR3 nucleotide sequence: TGCAGCGTAGTACGTGGATTTGGGGACACTGAAGCTTTCTTT. Translation gives CSVVRGFGDTEAFF.

This clonotype was counted between two and nine times. The chain has TRBV7-2 and TRBJ2-1, with 7 bases aligning to TRBD2. In germline, CDR1 is SGHTA, CDR2 FQGNSA. V shed 4 bases and J 2 bases; nucleotides not matched to a gene: 5. This CDR3 has 15 residues. The CDR3 here is CASSSAGRTYNEQFF. In DNA, the CDR3 is TGTGCCAGCAGCTCAGCGGGGCGAACCTACAATGAGCAGTTCTTC.

The sample holds a few counts of this clonotype. The chain has TRBV7-9 and TRBJ2-1; tentatively, D is TRBD2 (6 bases). The CDR3 has 14 amino acids. Germline assignment: CDR1 SEHNR and CDR2 FQNEAQ (reference sequence). With 1 base removed from V and 8 bases from J, the gap between germline ends came to 12 bases. The CDR3: CASSLDRRGDEQFF. CDR3 nucleotides: TGTGCCAGCAGCTTAGACAGGCGCGGGGATGAGCAGTTCTTC.